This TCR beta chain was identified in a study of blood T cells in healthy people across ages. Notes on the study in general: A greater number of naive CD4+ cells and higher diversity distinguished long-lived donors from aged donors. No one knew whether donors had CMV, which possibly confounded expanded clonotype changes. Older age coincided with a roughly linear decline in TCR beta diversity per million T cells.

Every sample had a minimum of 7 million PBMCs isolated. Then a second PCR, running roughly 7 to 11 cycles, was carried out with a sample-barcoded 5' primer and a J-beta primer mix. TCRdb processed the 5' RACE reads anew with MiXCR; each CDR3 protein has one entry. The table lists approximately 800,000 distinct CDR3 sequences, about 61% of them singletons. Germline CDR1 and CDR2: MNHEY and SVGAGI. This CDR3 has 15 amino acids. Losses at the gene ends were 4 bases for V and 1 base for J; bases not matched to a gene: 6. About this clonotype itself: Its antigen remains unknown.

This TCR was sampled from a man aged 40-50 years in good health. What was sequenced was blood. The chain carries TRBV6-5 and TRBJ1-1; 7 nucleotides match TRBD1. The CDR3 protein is CASSSTRQGNTEAFF. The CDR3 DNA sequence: TGTGCCAGCAGTTCTACAAGACAGGGGAACACTGAAGCTTTCTTT.